This T cell receptor beta chain was captured by sequencing in a study of human T cells and chemical hapten exposure. Study-level information: Recorded diagnoses among the mostly female patients were alopecia areata, totalis or universalis.

Study-wide findings and caveats: There was no change with DPC sensitization in TCRs above 1 in 1000 frequency.

Individual cDNA molecules in this library carried unique molecular identifiers. TCRdb reprocessed the RACE reads with MiXCR, giving one entry per CDR3 protein. The sample includes 65,000 to 85,000 distinct CDR3 sequences, under 13% of them seen just once. The CDR3 spans 15 residues. Trimming took 0 bases from V and 9 from J, leaving 12 bases between them. Per germline, CDR1 SGHAT and CDR2 FQNNGV. This clonotype has a handful of counts. Its antigen is not identified. Time point specified: patch test 1, 2 weeks after DPC sensitization. The treatment is: therapeutic diphenylcyclopropenone sensitization with weekly scalp DPC.

This receptor was taken from a woman between 50 and 59 years old with alopecia areata. Some clones in this sample may be carry-over from other donors' samples. Sequencing was performed on whole blood, taken in connection with sensitization to the hapten diphenylcyclopropenone (DPC). This rearrangement joins TRBV11-2 to TRBJ1-6; perhaps TRBD1 as D (6 bases). The CDR3 sequence is CASSLERGGPSPLHF. CDR3 nucleotide sequence: TGTGCCAGCAGCTTAGAGCGGGGGGGGCCTTCACCCCTCCACTTT.